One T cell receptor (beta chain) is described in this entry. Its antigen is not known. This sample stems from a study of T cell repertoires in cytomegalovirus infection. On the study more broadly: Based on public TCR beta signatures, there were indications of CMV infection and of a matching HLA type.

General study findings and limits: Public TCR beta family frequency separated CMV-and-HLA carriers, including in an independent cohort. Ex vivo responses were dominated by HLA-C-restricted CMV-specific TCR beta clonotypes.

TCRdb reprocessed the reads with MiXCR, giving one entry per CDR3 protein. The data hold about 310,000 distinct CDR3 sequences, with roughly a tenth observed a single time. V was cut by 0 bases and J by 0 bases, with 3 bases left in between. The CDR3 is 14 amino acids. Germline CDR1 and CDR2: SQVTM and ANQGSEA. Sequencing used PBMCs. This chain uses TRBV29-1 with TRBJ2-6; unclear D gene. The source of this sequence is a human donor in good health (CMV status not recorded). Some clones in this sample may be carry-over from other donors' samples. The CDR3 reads CSVEDFSGANVLTF. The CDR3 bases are TGCAGCGTTGAAGACTTCTCTGGGGCCAACGTCCTGACTTTC.